The 8 T cell receptor beta chains presented below share a single source sample, sequenced in a study of control samples from healthy donors and cancer patients. The protocol was immunoSEQ multiplex PCR, while the TCRdb copy is restricted to in-frame clones and leaves out a portion. This sample has 150,000 to 200,000 clones; 90% occur once, and the top ten carry roughly 1.5%. Sequenced: blood. The receptors shown here come from a woman in her fifties or sixties in good health.

The gene calls are TRBV11-2 and TRBJ2-3; D perhaps matches TRBD1 (6 bases). Germline lookup yields CDR1 SGHAT and CDR2 FQNNGV. The CDR3 loop spans 14 amino acids. V lost 5 bases to trimming and J lost 0 bases, with 9 bases between them. The CDR3 nucleotides are TGTGCCAGCAGCCGGGACACTAGCACAGATACGCAGTATTTT. Translation gives CASSRDTSTDTQYF.

This chain uses TRBV5-6 with TRBJ2-7; 8 nucleotides align to TRBD2. CDR1 is SGHDT, CDR2 YYEEEE, per germline. V gave up 5 bases and J gave up 2 bases; unmatched junction bases: 9. The CDR3 is made up of 15 amino acids. The CDR3 DNA follows: TGTGCCAGCAGGTCGATGGCGGGAGGCCCCTACGAGCAGTACTTC. Protein product: CASRSMAGGPYEQYF. The full variable domain, completed using reference TRBV5-6 and TRBJ2-7, is DAGVTQSPTHLIKTRGQQVTLRCSPKSGHDTVSWYQQALGQGPQFIFQYYEEEERQRGNFPDRFSGHQFPNYSSELNVNALLLGDSALYLCASRSMAGGPYEQYFGPGTRLTVT.

The chain couples TRBV7-9 to TRBJ1-6, with 8 bases that match TRBD1. Germline V gene lookup returns CDR1 SEHNR and CDR2 FQNEAQ (reference sequence). CDR3 length equals 16 residues. The trim removed 6 bases at V and 11 bases at J, leaving 15 bases unmatched. CDR3 loop: CASSDRTGSFRAPLHF. The CDR3 DNA sequence: TGTGCCAGCAGTGATAGGACAGGGTCCTTCCGGGCACCCCTCCACTTT.

The chain recombines TRBV4-1 with TRBJ2-5, with D perhaps matching TRBD2 (5 bases). Per the germline V gene, CDR1 is MGHRA and CDR2 is YSYEKL. The CDR3 runs to 14 residues. V shed 3 bases and J shed 5 bases, with 13 bases lying between them. The CDR3 nucleotides are TGCGCCAGCAGCCATGCCGGAGGAGTGGAGACCCAGTACTTC. Its protein is CASSHAGGVETQYF.

The V gene is TRBV6-2 or TRBV6-3, the J gene TRBJ2-7; D remains unclear. V shed 2 bases and J shed 4 bases, with 3 bases lying between them. From germline, CDR1 is MNHEY and CDR2 SVGEGT. The CDR3 spans 11 residues. The CDR3 spells CASSYLYEQYF. DNA of the CDR3: TGTGCCAGCAGTTACCTTTACGAGCAGTACTTC.

This chain links TRBV6-6 with TRBJ1-4; TRBD1 might be the D (5 bases). Germline V CDR1 and CDR2: MNHNY, SVGAGI (reference sequence). The CDR3 spans 13 residues. The V gene lost 11 bases and the J gene lost 7 bases, with 17 bases spanning the gap. CDR3 bases: TGTGCCGGTGGGGCAGGGCTGGGTGAAAAACTGTTTTTT. This translates into CAGGAGLGEKLFF.

The rearrangement links TRBV14 to TRBJ1-2; no clear D gene. CDR1 and CDR2 from the germline V gene are SGHDN and FVKESK. CDR3 size: 14 residues. Trimming left V 4 bases short and J 4 bases short, with 13 bases between. CDR3 in DNA: TGTGCCAGCAGCCGGACGGTTTCTAGCTATGGCTACACCTTC. Translated: CASSRTVSSYGYTF.

This clone was seen a handful of times. The V call is TRBV9, the J call TRBJ2-5, with a possible D match to TRBD1 (5 bases). Trimming cost V 0 bases and J 1 base, with 10 bases left between them. Germline V gene sequence: CDR1 SGDLS, CDR2 YYNGEE. This CDR3 spans 15 amino acids. The CDR3 here is CASSVVGQAQETQYF. The CDR3 coding sequence is TGTGCCAGCAGCGTAGTGGGGCAGGCCCAAGAGACCCAGTACTTC. The full variable domain, completed using reference TRBV9 and TRBJ2-5, is DSGVTQTPKHLITATGQRVTLRCSPRSGDLSVYWYQQSLDQGLQFLIQYYNGEERAKGNILERFSAQQFPDLHSELNLSSLELGDSALYFCASSVVGQAQETQYFGPGTRLLVL.